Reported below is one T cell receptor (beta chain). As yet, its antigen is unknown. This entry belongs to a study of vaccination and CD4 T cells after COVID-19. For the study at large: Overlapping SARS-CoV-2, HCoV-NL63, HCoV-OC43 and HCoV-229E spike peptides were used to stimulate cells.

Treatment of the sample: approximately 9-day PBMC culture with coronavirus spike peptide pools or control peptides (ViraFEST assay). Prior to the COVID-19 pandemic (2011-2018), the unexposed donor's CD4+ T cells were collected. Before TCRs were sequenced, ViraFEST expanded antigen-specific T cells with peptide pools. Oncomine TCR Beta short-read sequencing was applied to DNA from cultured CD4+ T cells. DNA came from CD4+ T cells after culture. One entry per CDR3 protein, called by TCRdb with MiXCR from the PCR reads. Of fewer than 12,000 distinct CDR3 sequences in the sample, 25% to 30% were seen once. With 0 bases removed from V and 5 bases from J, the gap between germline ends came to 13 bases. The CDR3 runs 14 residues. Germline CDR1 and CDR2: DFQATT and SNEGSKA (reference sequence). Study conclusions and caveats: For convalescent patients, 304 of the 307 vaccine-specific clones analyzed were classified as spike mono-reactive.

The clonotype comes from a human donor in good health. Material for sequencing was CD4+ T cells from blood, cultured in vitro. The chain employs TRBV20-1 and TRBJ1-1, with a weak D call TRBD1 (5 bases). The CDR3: CSARDQGRGTEAFF. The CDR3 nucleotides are TGCAGTGCTAGAGATCAGGGCCGGGGAACTGAAGCTTTCTTT.